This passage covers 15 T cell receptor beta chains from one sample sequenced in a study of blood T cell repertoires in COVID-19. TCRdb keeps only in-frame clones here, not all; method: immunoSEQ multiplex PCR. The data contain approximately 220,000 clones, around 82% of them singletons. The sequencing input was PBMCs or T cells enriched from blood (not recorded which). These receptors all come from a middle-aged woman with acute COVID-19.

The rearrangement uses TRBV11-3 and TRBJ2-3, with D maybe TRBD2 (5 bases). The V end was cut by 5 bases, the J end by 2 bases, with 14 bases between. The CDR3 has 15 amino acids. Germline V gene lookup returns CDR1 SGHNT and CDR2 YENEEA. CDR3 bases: TGTGCCAGCAGCGAGGACTCATTCACCACAGATACGCAGTATTTT. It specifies CASSEDSFTTDTQYF.

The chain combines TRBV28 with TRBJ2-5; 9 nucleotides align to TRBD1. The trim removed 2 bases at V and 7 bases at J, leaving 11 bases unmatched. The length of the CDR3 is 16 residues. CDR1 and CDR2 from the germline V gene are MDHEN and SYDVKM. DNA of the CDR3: TGTGCCAGCAGTTTAGGGGTGACAGGGGGTCTGGGGACCCAGTACTTC. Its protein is CASSLGVTGGLGTQYF.

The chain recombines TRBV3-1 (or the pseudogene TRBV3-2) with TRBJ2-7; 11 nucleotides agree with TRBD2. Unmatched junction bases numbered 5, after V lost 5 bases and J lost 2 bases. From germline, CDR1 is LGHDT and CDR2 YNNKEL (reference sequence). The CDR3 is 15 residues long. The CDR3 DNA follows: TGTGCCAGCAGCGGAGGGACTAGCGGCCCCTACGAGCAGTACTTC. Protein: CASSGGTSGPYEQYF.

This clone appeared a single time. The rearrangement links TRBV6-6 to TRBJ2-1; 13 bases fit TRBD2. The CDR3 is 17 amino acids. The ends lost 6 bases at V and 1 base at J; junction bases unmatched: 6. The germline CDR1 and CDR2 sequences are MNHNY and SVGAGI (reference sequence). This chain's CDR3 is CASSRTSGGASYNEQFF. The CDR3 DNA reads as TGTGCCAGCAGCCGAACTAGCGGGGGGGCATCCTACAATGAGCAGTTCTTC.

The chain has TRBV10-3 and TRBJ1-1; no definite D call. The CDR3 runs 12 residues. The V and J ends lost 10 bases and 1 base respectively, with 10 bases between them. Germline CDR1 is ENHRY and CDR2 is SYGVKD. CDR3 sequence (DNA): TGTGCCACCGCGGGCCCGAACACTGAAGCTTTCTTT. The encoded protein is CATAGPNTEAFF.

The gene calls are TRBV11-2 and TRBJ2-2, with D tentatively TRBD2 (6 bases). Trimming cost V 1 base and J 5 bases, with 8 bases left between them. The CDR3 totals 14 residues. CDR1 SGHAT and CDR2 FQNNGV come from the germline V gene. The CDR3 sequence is CASSLAGETGELFF. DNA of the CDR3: TGTGCCAGCAGCTTAGCGGGAGAGACCGGGGAGCTGTTTTTT.

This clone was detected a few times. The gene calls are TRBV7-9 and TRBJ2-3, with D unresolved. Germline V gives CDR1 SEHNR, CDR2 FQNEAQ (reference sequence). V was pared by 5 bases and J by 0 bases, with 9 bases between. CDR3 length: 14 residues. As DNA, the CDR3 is TGTGCCAGCAGCCCCGCGGCCAGCACAGATACGCAGTATTTT. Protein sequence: CASSPAASTDTQYF.

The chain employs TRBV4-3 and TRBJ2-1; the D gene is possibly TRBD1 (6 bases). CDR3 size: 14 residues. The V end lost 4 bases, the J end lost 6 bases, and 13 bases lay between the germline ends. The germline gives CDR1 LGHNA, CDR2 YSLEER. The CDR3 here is CASSPKDRGNEQFF. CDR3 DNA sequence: TGCGCCAGCAGCCCAAAGGACAGAGGCAATGAGCAGTTCTTC.

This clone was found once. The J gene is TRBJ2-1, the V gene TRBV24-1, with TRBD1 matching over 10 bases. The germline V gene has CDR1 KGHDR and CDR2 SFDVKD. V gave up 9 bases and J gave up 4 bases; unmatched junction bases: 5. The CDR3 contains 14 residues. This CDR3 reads CATEDRGRYNEQFF. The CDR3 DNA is TGTGCCACCGAAGACAGGGGGCGGTACAATGAGCAGTTCTTC.

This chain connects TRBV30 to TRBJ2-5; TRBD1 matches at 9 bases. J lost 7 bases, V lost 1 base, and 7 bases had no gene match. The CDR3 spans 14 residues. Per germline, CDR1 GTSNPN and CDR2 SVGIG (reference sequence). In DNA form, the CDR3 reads TGTGCCTGGAGTGCCGGGACAGGGTATTGGACCCAGTACTTC. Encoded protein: CAWSAGTGYWTQYF.

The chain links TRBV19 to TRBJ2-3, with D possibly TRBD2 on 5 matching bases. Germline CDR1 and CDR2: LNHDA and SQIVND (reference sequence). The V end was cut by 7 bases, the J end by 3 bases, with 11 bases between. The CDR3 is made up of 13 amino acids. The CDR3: CASTLGSTDTQYF. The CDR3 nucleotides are TGTGCCAGTACGCTAGGGAGTACAGATACGCAGTATTTT.

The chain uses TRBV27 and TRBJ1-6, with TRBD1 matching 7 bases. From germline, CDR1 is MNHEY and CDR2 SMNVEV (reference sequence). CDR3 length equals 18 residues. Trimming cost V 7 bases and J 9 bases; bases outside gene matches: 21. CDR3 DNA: TGTGCCAGCACCCATTCAGGGGGGAAAAACCGCAGGAGTTCACCCCTCCACTTT. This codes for CASTHSGGKNRRSSPLHF.

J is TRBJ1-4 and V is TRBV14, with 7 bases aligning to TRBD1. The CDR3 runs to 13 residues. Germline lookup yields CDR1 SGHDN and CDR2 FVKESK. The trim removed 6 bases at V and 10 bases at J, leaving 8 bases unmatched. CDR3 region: CASRDMTGTKLFF. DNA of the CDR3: TGTGCCAGCAGAGACATGACAGGGACAAAACTGTTTTTT. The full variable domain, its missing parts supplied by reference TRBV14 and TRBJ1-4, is EAGVTQFPSHSVIEKGQTVTLRCDPISGHDNLYWYRRVMGKEIKFLLHFVKESKQDESGMPNNRFLAERTGGTYSTLKVQPAELEDSGVYFCASRDMTGTKLFFGSGTQLSVL.

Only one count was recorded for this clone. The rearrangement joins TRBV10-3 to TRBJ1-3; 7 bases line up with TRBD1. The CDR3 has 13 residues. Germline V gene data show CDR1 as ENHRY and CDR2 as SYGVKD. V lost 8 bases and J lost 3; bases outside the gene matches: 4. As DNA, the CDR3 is TGTGCCATCTCCCGGGACAGTGGAAACACCATATATTTT. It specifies CAISRDSGNTIYF.

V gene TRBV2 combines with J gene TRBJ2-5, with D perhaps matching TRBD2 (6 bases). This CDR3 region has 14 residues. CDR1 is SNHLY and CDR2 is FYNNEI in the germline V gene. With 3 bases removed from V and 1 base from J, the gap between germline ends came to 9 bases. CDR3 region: CASSEGGIQETQYF. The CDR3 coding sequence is TGTGCCAGCAGTGAGGGCGGGATCCAAGAGACCCAGTACTTC.